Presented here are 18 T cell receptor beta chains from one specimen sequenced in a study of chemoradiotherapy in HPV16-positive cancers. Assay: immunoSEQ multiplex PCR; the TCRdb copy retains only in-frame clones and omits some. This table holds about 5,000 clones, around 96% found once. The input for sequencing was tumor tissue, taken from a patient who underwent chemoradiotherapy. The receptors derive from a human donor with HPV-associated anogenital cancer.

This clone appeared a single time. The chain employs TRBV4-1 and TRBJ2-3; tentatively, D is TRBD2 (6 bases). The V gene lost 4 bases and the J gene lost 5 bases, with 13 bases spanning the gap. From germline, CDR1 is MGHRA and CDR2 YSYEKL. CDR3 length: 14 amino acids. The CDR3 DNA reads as TGCGCCAGCAGCCCCCGGGTGGGGGGAGATACGCAGTATTTT. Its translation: CASSPRVGGDTQYF.

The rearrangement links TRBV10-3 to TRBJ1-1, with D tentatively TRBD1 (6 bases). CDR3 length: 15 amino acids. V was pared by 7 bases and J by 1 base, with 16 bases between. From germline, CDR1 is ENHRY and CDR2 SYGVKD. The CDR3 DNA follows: TGTGCCATCAAAGATCAGGGGTTCGGGAACACTGAAGCTTTCTTT. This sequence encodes CAIKDQGFGNTEAFF.

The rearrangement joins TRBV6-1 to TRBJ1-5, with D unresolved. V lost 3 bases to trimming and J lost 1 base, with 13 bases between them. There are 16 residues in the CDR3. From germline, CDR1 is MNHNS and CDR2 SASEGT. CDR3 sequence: CASSDWSRPSNQPQHF. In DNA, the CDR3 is TGTGCCAGCAGTGATTGGTCACGTCCAAGCAATCAGCCCCAGCATTTT.

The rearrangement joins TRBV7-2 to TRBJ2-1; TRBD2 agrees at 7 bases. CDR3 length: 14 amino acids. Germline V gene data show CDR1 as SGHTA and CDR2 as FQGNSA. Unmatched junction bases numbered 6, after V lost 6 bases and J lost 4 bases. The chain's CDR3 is CASRTTGGYNEQFF. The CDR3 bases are TGTGCCAGCAGGACAACGGGGGGATACAATGAGCAGTTCTTC.

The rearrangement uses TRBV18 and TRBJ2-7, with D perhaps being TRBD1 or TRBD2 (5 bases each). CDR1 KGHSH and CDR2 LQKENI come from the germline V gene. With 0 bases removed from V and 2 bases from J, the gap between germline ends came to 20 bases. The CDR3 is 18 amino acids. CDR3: CASSPPSSGAGPTYEQYF. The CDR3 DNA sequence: TGTGCCAGCTCACCACCTTCTTCCGGGGCAGGACCTACCTACGAGCAGTACTTC.

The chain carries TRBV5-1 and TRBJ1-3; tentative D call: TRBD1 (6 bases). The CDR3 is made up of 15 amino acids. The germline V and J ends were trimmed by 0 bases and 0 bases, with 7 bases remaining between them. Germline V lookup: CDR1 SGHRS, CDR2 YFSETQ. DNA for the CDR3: TGCGCCAGCAGCTTGGGGACAGACTCTGGAAACACCATATATTTT. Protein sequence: CASSLGTDSGNTIYF. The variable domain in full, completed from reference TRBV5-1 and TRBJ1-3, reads KAGVTQTPRYLIKTRGQQVTLSCSPISGHRSVSWYQQTPGQGLQFLFEYFSETQRNKGNFPGRFSGRQFSNSRSEMNVSTLELGDSALYLCASSLGTDSGNTIYFGEGSWLTVV.

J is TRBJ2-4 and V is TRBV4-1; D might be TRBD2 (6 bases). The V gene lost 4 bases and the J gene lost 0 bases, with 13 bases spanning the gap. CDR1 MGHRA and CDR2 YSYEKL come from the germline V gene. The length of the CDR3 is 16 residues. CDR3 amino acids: CASSLEWGLAKNIQYF. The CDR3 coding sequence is TGCGCCAGCAGCCTGGAGTGGGGACTAGCCAAAAACATTCAGTACTTC.

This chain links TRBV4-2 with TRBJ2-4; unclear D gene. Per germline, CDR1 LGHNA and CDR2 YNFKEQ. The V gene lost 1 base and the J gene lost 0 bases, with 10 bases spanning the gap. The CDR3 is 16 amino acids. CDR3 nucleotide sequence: TGTGCCAGCAGCCAAGTGAACAGCTTAGCCAAAAACATTCAGTACTTC. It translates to CASSQVNSLAKNIQYF.

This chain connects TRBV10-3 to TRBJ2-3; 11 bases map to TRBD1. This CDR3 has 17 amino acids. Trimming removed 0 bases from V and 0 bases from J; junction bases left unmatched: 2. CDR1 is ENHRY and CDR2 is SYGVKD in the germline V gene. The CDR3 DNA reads TGTGCCATCAGTGAGTCGGGACAGGGGGATAGCACAGATACGCAGTATTTT. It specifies CAISESGQGDSTDTQYF.

Written as DNA, the CDR3 is TGTGCCAGCAGCACCCGCGTCTACGAGCAGTACTTC. It yields the protein CASSTRVYEQYF. J is TRBJ2-7 and V is TRBV7-9; D uncertain. CDR1 and CDR2 (germline): SEHNR, FQNEAQ (reference sequence). With 5 bases removed from V and 3 bases from J, the gap between germline ends came to 8 bases. This CDR3 has 12 amino acids.

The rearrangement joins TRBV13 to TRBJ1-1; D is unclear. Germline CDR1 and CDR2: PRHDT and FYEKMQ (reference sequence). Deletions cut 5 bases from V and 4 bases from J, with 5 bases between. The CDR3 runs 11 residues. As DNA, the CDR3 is TGTGCCAGCAGCAAGGGCACTGAAGCTTTCTTT. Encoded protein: CASSKGTEAFF.

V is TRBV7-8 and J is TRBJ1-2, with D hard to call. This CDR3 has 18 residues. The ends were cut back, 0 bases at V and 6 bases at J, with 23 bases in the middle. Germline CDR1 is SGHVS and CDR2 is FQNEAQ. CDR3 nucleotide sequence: TGTGCCAGCAGCTTAGCGCTCCGGGGTTCGCCCCTGAGGGATGGCTACACCTTC. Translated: CASSLALRGSPLRDGYTF.

CDR3 nucleotide sequence: TGTGCCAGCAGCTTCACCGGGACAGTTTCAGATACGCAGTATTTT. It encodes CASSFTGTVSDTQYF. The chain joins TRBV7-9 to TRBJ2-3; 7 bases align to TRBD1. J lost 4 bases, V lost 3 bases, and 7 bases had no gene match. The CDR3 has 15 amino acids. Germline CDR1 SEHNR, CDR2 FQNEAQ (reference sequence).

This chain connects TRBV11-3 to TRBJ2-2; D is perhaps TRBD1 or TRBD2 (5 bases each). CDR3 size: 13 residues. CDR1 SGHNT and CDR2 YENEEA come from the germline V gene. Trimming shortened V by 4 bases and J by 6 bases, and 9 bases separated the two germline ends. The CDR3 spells CASSSRDPGELFF. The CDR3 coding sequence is TGTGCCAGCAGCTCCAGGGACCCCGGGGAGCTGTTTTTT.

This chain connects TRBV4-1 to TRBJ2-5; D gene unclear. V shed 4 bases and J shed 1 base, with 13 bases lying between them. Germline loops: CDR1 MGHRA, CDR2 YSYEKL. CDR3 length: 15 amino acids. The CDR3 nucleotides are TGCGCCAGCAGCCGCGACGCAGGATTCCAAGAGACCCAGTACTTC. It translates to CASSRDAGFQETQYF.

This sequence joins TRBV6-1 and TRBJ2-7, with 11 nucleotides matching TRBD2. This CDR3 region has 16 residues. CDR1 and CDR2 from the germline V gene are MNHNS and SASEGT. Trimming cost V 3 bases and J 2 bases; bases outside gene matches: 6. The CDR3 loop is CASSEKPGLAAYEQYF. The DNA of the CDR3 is TGTGCCAGCAGTGAGAAGCCGGGACTAGCGGCCTACGAGCAGTACTTC.

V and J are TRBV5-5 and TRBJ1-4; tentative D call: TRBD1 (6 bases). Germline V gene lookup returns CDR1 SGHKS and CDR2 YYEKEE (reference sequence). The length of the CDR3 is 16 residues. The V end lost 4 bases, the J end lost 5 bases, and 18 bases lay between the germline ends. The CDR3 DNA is TGTGCCAGCAGCCAAAATGACAGGAGTATCAATGAAAAACTGTTTTTT. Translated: CASSQNDRSINEKLFF.

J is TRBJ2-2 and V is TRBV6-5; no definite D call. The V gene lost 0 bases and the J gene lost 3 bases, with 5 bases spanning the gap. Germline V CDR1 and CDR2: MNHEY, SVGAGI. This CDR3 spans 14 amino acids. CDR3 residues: CASSYSGDTGELFF. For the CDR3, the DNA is TGTGCCAGCAGTTACTCCGGTGACACCGGGGAGCTGTTTTTT.